This T cell receptor beta chain stems from a study of T-cell memory formation after mild COVID-19. About the research overall: There were largely donor-specific TCR clusters.

CDR1 and CDR2 (germline): SEHNR, FQNEAQ (reference sequence). V lost 2 bases and J 1 base, leaving 11 bases between the germline ends. This CDR3 region has 15 residues. TCRdb re-derived calls from the 5' RACE reads in MiXCR, one entry per CDR3 protein. The sample consists of about 620,000 distinct CDR3 sequences, approximately 18% of them appearing once. The sequence was collected from an adult woman who had mild COVID-19 (a few samples of this study predate the infection). Cell type and time point are not known. The chain is built from TRBV7-9 and TRBJ2-5; no reliable D call. Material for sequencing was PBMCs or a T cell subset sorted from them (not recorded which). The CDR3 loop reads CASSLSRILQETQYF. CDR3 bases: TGTGCCAGCAGCTTATCACGGATTCTCCAAGAGACCCAGTACTTC.